This TCR beta chain was documented in a study of blood T cell repertoires in COVID-19. Study-level background: Whether acute or convalescent, the COVID-19 samples came from the United States, Italy and Spain. PBMCs, B-cell-depleted T cells, or T cells provided the cDNA or gDNA that made up the material.

TCRdb keeps only in-frame clones here, not all; method: immunoSEQ multiplex PCR. The table has some 53,000 clones, 90% seen once. V lost 9 bases and J lost 6, with 8 bases in between. The CDR3 consists of 10 residues. The receptor's source is a human donor in a cohort sampled during active COVID-19. Sequenced material: peripheral blood. V and J are TRBV12-3 or TRBV12-4 and TRBJ1-2; D possibly corresponds to TRBD1 (6 bases). CDR3 DNA sequence: TGTGCCAGACAGGGAGATGGCTACACCTTC. Translation: CARQGDGYTF.